Here is one T cell receptor beta chain with its context. What it binds is not known. CDR3 size: 13 residues. These data are taken from a study of T-cell reconstitution after alpha-beta-depleted transplantation in children. Study findings and constraints: As was reported, about two months after transplant, alpha-beta T cells came from several hundred expanded graft clones.

Using unique molecular identifiers, the investigators prepared the TCRbeta library. TCRdb reprocessed the PCR reads via MiXCR and lists one record per CDR3 protein. The table records around 200,000 distinct CDR3 sequences, approximately 15% of them present only once. The source was PBMCs, mostly from graft donor cells, collected 360 days after TCRalphabeta/CD19-depleted stem cell transplant. This sequence was found in a male patient aged 2-15 years who had a stem cell transplant for acute lymphoblastic leukemia, so the T cells may come from the graft donor. The rearrangement uses TRBV21-1 and TRBJ1-1. TRBV21-1 is described as a pseudogene. The CDR3 sequence: CASSKAGDTEAFF. In DNA, the CDR3 is TGTGCCAGCAGCAAAGCGGGGGACACTGAAGCTTTCTTT.